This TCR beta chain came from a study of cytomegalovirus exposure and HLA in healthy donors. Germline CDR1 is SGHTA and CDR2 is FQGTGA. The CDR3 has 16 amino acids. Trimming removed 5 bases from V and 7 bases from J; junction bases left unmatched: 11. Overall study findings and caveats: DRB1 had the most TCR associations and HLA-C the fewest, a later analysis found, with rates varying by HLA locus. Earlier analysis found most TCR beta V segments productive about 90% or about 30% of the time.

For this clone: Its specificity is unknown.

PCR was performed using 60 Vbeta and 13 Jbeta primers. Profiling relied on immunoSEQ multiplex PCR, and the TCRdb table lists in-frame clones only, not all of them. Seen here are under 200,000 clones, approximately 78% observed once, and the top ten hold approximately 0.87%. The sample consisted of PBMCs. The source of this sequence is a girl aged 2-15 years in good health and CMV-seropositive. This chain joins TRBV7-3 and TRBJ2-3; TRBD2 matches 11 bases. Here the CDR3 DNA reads TGTGCCAGCAGCCCCGGGGGTAGCGGGAGGGAACATACGCAGTATTTT. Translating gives CASSPGGSGREHTQYF.